This TCR beta chain was recorded in a study of blood T cell repertoires in COVID-19. Libraries were prepared by immunoSEQ multiplex PCR; TCRdb keeps only in-frame clonotypes and omits some of them. The sample holds some 460,000 clones, approximately 90% seen once. CDR3 size: 15 residues. CDR1 and CDR2 from the germline V gene are SGHRS and YFSETQ. Trimming took off 4 bases at V and 7 bases at J, with 17 bases between the two ends. Sample: peripheral blood. The chain is built from TRBV5-1 and TRBJ2-2; a weak D match, TRBD1 (6 bases). The receptor's source is a woman in her twenties or thirties with acute or convalescent COVID-19. CDR3 in amino acids: CASSTKPGDGGELFF. The CDR3 DNA reads TGCGCCAGCAGCACCAAACCAGGGGACGGCGGGGAGCTGTTTTTT.